The 32 T cell receptor beta chains below come from one sample, sequenced in a study of response to subunit inactivated influenza vaccine. MiXCR, run by TCRdb on the RT-PCR reads, gives a single entry per CDR3 protein. The sample holds 540,000 or so distinct CDR3 sequences; under 15% are singletons and the top ten take about an eighth. Sequenced here: PBMCs from blood, sampled roughly 48 days after vaccination. The receptors come from a man in his forties or fifties who received an inactivated influenza vaccine.

This clonotype showed up just a few times. The chain recombines TRBV5-5 with TRBJ1-6, with a tentative D call TRBD1 (6 bases). The CDR3 covers 18 residues. CDR1 is SGHKS and CDR2 is YYEKEE in the germline V gene (reference sequence). V was clipped by 0 bases and J by 6 bases, with 19 bases between them. CDR3 coding DNA: TGTGCCAGCAGCTTGGTAACGTTCGGACAGCCCCTTAATTCACCCCTCCACTTT. Amino acid sequence: CASSLVTFGQPLNSPLHF. Full variable domain (missing parts from reference TRBV5-5 and TRBJ1-6): DAGVTQSPTHLIKTRGQQVTLRCSPISGHKSVSWYQQVLGQGPQFIFQYYEKEERGRGNFPDRFSARQFPNYSSELNVNALLLGDSALYLCASSLVTFGQPLNSPLHFGNGTRLTVT.

The rearrangement joins TRBV12-3 or TRBV12-4 to TRBJ1-5; D is ambiguous. Trimming cost V 4 bases and J 5 bases, with 12 bases left between them. The CDR3 contains 14 residues. DNA for the CDR3: TGTGCCAGCAGTTCGGCTCTGGGGTATCAGCCCCAGCATTTT. This translates into CASSSALGYQPQHF.

This clonotype has at least ten counts. This chain uses TRBV29-1 with TRBJ2-1; D possibly corresponds to TRBD2 (5 bases). The CDR3 has 10 amino acids. The V and J ends lost 7 bases and 9 bases respectively, with 10 bases between them. The germline CDR1 and CDR2 sequences are SQVTM and ANQGSEA. CDR3: CSAREGEQFF. In DNA form, the CDR3 reads TGCAGCGCTAGAGAGGGTGAGCAGTTCTTC.

This clonotype came up a few times. The chain is built from TRBV18 and TRBJ1-3; no clear D gene. The germline gives CDR1 KGHSH, CDR2 LQKENI. The CDR3 runs 15 residues. Trimming removed 0 bases from V and 2 bases from J, with 8 bases in between. The CDR3 loop is CASSPPSNAGNTIYF. CDR3 in DNA: TGTGCCAGCTCACCACCAAGTAACGCTGGAAACACCATATATTTT.

V is TRBV6-6 and J is TRBJ1-1; tentative D call: TRBD1 (5 bases). Germline V gene sequence: CDR1 MNHNY, CDR2 SVGAGI (reference sequence). V was clipped by 6 bases and J by 6 bases, with 11 bases between them. The CDR3 runs to 12 residues. CDR3 residues: CASRPGGAEAFF. The CDR3 nucleotides are TGTGCCAGCAGACCGGGGGGGGCTGAAGCTTTCTTT.

This rearrangement joins TRBV4-3 to TRBJ2-2; TRBD2 might be the D (5 bases). The germline gives CDR1 LGHNA, CDR2 YSLEER. The CDR3 spans 15 residues. The germline V and J ends were trimmed by 6 bases and 0 bases, with 11 bases remaining between them. As DNA, the CDR3 is TGCGCCAGCAGAGACTACCCGACGAACACCGGGGAGCTGTTTTTT. It encodes CASRDYPTNTGELFF.

J is TRBJ2-7 and V is TRBV10-3; 7 bases map to TRBD1. This CDR3 contains 16 residues. Germline CDR1 is ENHRY and CDR2 is SYGVKD. Trimming at V came to 3 bases and at J to 2 bases, leaving 10 bases not matched to a gene. This CDR3 reads CAISDKGTVSTYEQYF. DNA of the CDR3: TGTGCCATCAGTGATAAGGGGACAGTGAGTACCTACGAGCAGTACTTC.

This clonotype occurred a few times. V is TRBV29-1 and J is TRBJ2-7; D may be TRBD1 or TRBD2 (5 bases each). Per germline, CDR1 SQVTM and CDR2 ANQGSEA. The length of the CDR3 is 15 residues. The V end lost 1 base, the J end lost 8 bases, and 21 bases lay between the germline ends. The CDR3: CSVEGGALALNQQYF. Here the CDR3 DNA reads TGCAGCGTTGAAGGAGGGGCTCTTGCCCTTAACCAGCAGTACTTC.

This clonotype has only a few counts. The chain couples TRBV24-1 to TRBJ2-7, with 11 bases that match TRBD1. Germline loops: CDR1 KGHDR, CDR2 SFDVKD. V was pared by 4 bases and J by 2 bases, with 3 bases of the junction left unmatched. This CDR3 spans 15 amino acids. CDR3 DNA sequence: TGTGCCACCAGTGACGGACAGGGGGCCACCTACGAGCAGTACTTC. It yields the protein CATSDGQGATYEQYF.

The chain employs TRBV27 and TRBJ2-2; 7 bases are shared with TRBD2. CDR1 MNHEY and CDR2 SMNVEV come from the germline V gene (reference sequence). With V trimmed by 5 bases and J by 5 bases, 8 bases remained unmatched. The CDR3 spans 15 residues. CDR3 region: CASSMSSGVTGELFF. The CDR3, as DNA: TGTGCCAGCAGTATGTCTAGCGGTGTGACCGGGGAGCTGTTTTTT.

The V and J genes are TRBV14 and TRBJ2-2; TRBD1 or TRBD2 may be the D gene (7 bases each). This CDR3 spans 19 amino acids. Germline CDR1 SGHDN, CDR2 FVKESK. Between the trimmed V and J ends, which lost 0 bases and 4 bases, there was a span of 21 bases. The CDR3 sequence is CASSQDGRGRYFSTGELFF. The CDR3 nucleotides are TGTGCCAGCAGCCAAGATGGGAGGGGGCGTTATTTTTCCACCGGGGAGCTGTTTTTT.

J is TRBJ1-4 and V is TRBV5-1, with 7 bases that match TRBD1. V lost 3 bases and J lost 8; bases outside the gene matches: 10. The CDR3 is 15 residues long. The germline V gene encodes CDR1 SGHRS and CDR2 YFSETQ. The CDR3 spells CASSWGRGSSEKLFF. DNA of the CDR3: TGCGCCAGCAGCTGGGGCAGGGGGAGCAGCGAAAAACTGTTTTTT.

This clonotype occurred a few times. V and J are TRBV4-1 and TRBJ2-1; D ambiguous. V was cut by 6 bases and J by 4 bases, with 16 bases left in between. Per germline, CDR1 MGHRA and CDR2 YSYEKL. This CDR3 spans 15 amino acids. CDR3 in DNA: TGCGCCAGCAGTCCGACCCAATCCCGATACAATGAGCAGTTCTTC. This encodes CASSPTQSRYNEQFF.

This clonotype was seen only a few times. This chain joins TRBV12-3 or TRBV12-4 and TRBJ1-4; 9 bases are a match to TRBD1. After removal of 6 bases from V and 6 bases from J, the junction contained 2 bases not matched to a gene. The CDR3 runs to 13 residues. This CDR3 reads CASSRDRDEKLFF. For the CDR3, the DNA is TGTGCCAGCAGCCGGGACAGGGATGAAAAACTGTTTTTT.

The chain employs TRBV10-3 and TRBJ2-1; D gene uncertain. Looked up from germline, CDR1 is ENHRY and CDR2 is SYGVKD. The CDR3 spans 11 residues. The V end lost 6 bases, the J end lost 6 bases, and 6 bases lay between the germline ends. CDR3 sequence reads: CAISSVNEQFF. The CDR3 DNA is TGTGCCATCAGCTCGGTCAATGAGCAGTTCTTC.

A few counts support this clonotype. The rearrangement joins TRBV6-2 or TRBV6-3 to TRBJ2-1; D is tentatively TRBD1 or TRBD2 (5 bases each). CDR1 MNHEY and CDR2 SVGEGT come from the germline V gene. Trimming removed 2 bases at V and 12 bases at J, with 8 bases between. This CDR3 spans 11 amino acids. DNA of the CDR3: TGTGCCAGCAGTTACGGGGGATCGCAGTTCTTC. Translating it yields CASSYGGSQFF.

There are a few counts of this clonotype. This chain uses TRBV25-1 with TRBJ2-1; D not resolved. The germline V and J ends were trimmed by 4 bases and 6 bases, with 7 bases remaining between them. There are 12 residues in the CDR3. The germline CDR1 and CDR2 sequences are MGHDK and SYGVNS. CDR3 bases: TGTGCCAGCAGTGCCGGGCTCAATGAGCAGTTCTTC. Its protein is CASSAGLNEQFF.

This clonotype was detected only a few times. The chain links TRBV3-1 to TRBJ2-4; D may be TRBD1 (5 bases). Trimming removed 1 base at V and 9 bases at J, with 10 bases between. The germline V gene encodes CDR1 LGHDT and CDR2 YNNKEL (reference sequence). This CDR3 is built from 13 residues. The CDR3 DNA sequence: TGTGCCAGCAGCCAAGCGGTTAGGGGCATTCAGTACTTC. This encodes CASSQAVRGIQYF. The entire variable domain, with the rest obtained from reference TRBV3-1 and TRBJ2-4, is as follows: DTAVSQTPKYLVTQMGNDKSIKCEQNLGHDTMYWYKQDSKKFLKIMFSYNNKELIINETVPNRFSPKSPDKAHLNLHINSLELGDSAVYFCASSQAVRGIQYFGAGTRLSVL.

This clonotype was detected a few times. The chain links TRBV5-1 to TRBJ2-5; TRBD1 aligns across 9 bases. V was clipped by 7 bases and J by 5 bases; unmatched bases: 12. The CDR3 length is 15 residues. The germline gives CDR1 SGHRS, CDR2 YFSETQ. CDR3: CASGQKQGATETQYF. The CDR3 DNA reads TGCGCCAGCGGCCAAAAACAGGGGGCTACGGAGACCCAGTACTTC.

The chain links TRBV11-2 to TRBJ2-1; 8 nucleotides line up with TRBD2. This CDR3 contains 19 residues. J was trimmed by 0 bases and V by 5 bases; bases with no gene match: 15. Germline V lookup: CDR1 SGHAT, CDR2 FQNNGV. The CDR3 spells CASSIPGTRGLGSYNEQFF. The CDR3, as DNA: TGTGCCAGCAGCATCCCCGGGACTAGGGGCTTAGGCTCCTACAATGAGCAGTTCTTC. The variable domain in full, completed from reference TRBV11-2 and TRBJ2-1, reads EAGVAQSPRYKIIEKRQSVAFWCNPISGHATLYWYQQILGQGPKLLIQFQNNGVVDDSQLPKDRFSAERLKGVDSTLKIQPAKLEDSAVYLCASSIPGTRGLGSYNEQFFGPGTRLTVL.

This clonotype was detected only a few times. The genes are TRBV7-6 and TRBJ2-3; 14 bases are shared with TRBD2. The V gene's germline CDR1 is SGHVS and CDR2 FNYEAQ. CDR3 size: 20 residues. Trimming removed 4 bases from V and 0 bases from J; junction bases left unmatched: 12. In DNA, the CDR3 is TGTGCCAGCAGCTCGCGACTAGCGGGAGGGAGTGAGTGGAGCACAGATACGCAGTATTTT. Amino acids: CASSSRLAGGSEWSTDTQYF.

The chain links TRBV20-1 to TRBJ2-3, with 7 bases lining up with TRBD2. The CDR3 consists of 16 residues. Germline CDR1 and CDR2: DFQATT and SNEGSKA (reference sequence). The V gene end was trimmed by 1 base and the J gene end by 5 bases; junction bases not matched to a gene: 12. CDR3: CSARVSSGLHIDTQYF. Here the CDR3 DNA reads TGCAGTGCTAGAGTATCTTCGGGACTACATATAGATACGCAGTATTTT.

The chain is built from TRBV12-3 or TRBV12-4 and TRBJ2-7; 8 nucleotides match TRBD2. V lost 5 bases and J lost 2; bases outside the gene matches: 5. The CDR3 spans 14 residues. DNA of the CDR3: TGTGCCAGCAGTCGGGGGGGACCCCCCTACGAGCAGTACTTC. Translated: CASSRGGPPYEQYF.

This clonotype was seen a handful of times. The rearrangement uses TRBV5-6 and TRBJ2-1; TRBD2 aligns across 13 bases. V shed 1 base, J shed 8 bases, and the junction held 6 bases outside the gene matches. The CDR3 loop spans 16 amino acids. Germline V lookup: CDR1 SGHDT, CDR2 YYEEEE. CDR3 region: CASSLIRTSGGDEQFF. In DNA, the CDR3 is TGTGCCAGCAGCTTGATCCGGACTAGCGGGGGCGATGAGCAGTTCTTC.

In its sample, this clonotype was seen a few times. The genes are TRBV7-3 and TRBJ2-2, with 8 bases matching TRBD2. In germline, CDR1 is SGHTA, CDR2 FQGTGA. The CDR3 has 15 amino acids. The trim removed 4 bases at V and 8 bases at J, leaving 9 bases unmatched. CDR3 protein: CASSSNPGLEGELFF. The CDR3 region has the DNA TGTGCCAGCAGCTCGAATCCGGGACTAGAGGGGGAGCTGTTTTTT.

This clonotype was detected only a few times. The rearrangement uses TRBV27 and TRBJ2-2; 10 nucleotides match TRBD2. Trimming at V came to 2 bases and at J to 7 bases, leaving 7 bases not matched to a gene. Per the germline V gene, CDR1 is MNHEY and CDR2 is SMNVEV (reference sequence). The CDR3 runs 16 residues. CDR3: CASSLLLAGVLGELFF. The CDR3 bases are TGTGCCAGCAGTTTACTGCTAGCGGGAGTACTCGGGGAGCTGTTTTTT.

V is TRBV7-9 and J is TRBJ2-7; D remains ambiguous. Germline CDR1 SEHNR, CDR2 FQNEAQ (reference sequence). V lost 10 bases and J lost 4, with 14 bases in between. There are 12 residues in the CDR3. The CDR3 sequence is CATRSLSYEQYF. Written as DNA, the CDR3 is TGTGCCACCCGCTCCCTATCGTACGAGCAGTACTTC.

This clonotype has a count of ten or more. The V call is TRBV6-1, the J call TRBJ2-7; 9 nucleotides agree with TRBD1. Losses at the gene ends were 9 bases for V and 3 bases for J; bases not matched to a gene: 6. From germline, CDR1 is MNHNS and CDR2 SASEGT. The CDR3 is made up of 13 amino acids. The CDR3 DNA reads TGTGCCAGTCGCCGGGACAGGGACTACGAGCAGTACTTC. It encodes CASRRDRDYEQYF.

The rearrangement uses TRBV5-1 and TRBJ2-1; no definite D call. This CDR3 is built from 14 residues. Trimming shortened V by 0 bases and J by 4 bases, and 8 bases separated the two germline ends. The germline gives CDR1 SGHRS, CDR2 YFSETQ. The CDR3 nucleotides are TGCGCCAGCAGCTTGGACACAGCGTACAATGAGCAGTTCTTC. Its protein product is CASSLDTAYNEQFF.

The rearrangement joins TRBV4-1 to TRBJ2-7; D gene uncertain. Trimming shortened V by 3 bases and J by 2 bases, and 11 bases separated the two germline ends. Germline assignment: CDR1 MGHRA and CDR2 YSYEKL. CDR3 length equals 14 residues. This CDR3 is CASSHPGPTYEQYF. Here the CDR3 DNA reads TGCGCCAGCAGCCATCCCGGGCCCACCTACGAGCAGTACTTC.

The chain employs TRBV5-1 and TRBJ2-1; D is uncertain. The germline CDR1 and CDR2 sequences are SGHRS and YFSETQ. Trimming removed 4 bases at V and 12 bases at J, with 11 bases between. The CDR3 covers 11 residues. In DNA form, the CDR3 reads TGCGCCAGCAGCGCCCAGAACGGGCAGTTCTTC. Translated, it gives CASSAQNGQFF.

The CDR3 DNA follows: TGCGCCAGCAGCCCGAGGGACAGGGGGCCGCACGAGCAGTACTTC. Amino acids: CASSPRDRGPHEQYF. The rearrangement links TRBV5-1 to TRBJ2-7, with TRBD1 matching 12 bases. V shed 4 bases, J shed 5 bases, and the junction held 7 bases outside the gene matches. From germline, CDR1 is SGHRS and CDR2 YFSETQ. The CDR3 has 15 residues.